This is a list of T cell receptor beta chains from one sample in a study of blood T cell repertoires in COVID-19. Some clones are missing from TCRdb's copy, which holds only in-frame ones; the method was immunoSEQ multiplex PCR. The sample lists tens of thousands of clones, over 75% occurring once. Sequencing input: peripheral blood. These receptors were taken from a man older than 75 with acute or convalescent COVID-19. The CDR3 runs from the conserved cysteine through the conserved F or W. Each record gives: D gene, clone size, V gene, J gene, CDR3 DNA, CDR3 protein. D genes are given only for firm matches. Clone size is not always given. Where it is, it says once, few, many or a class for expanded clones.

TRBD1,few,TRBV3-1/TRBV3-2,TRBJ1-6,TGTGCCAGCAGCCAAAGGACAGGCGATAATTCACCCCTCCACTTT,CASSQRTGDNSPLHF
TRBD1,-,TRBV7-3,TRBJ1-2,TGTGCCAGCAGCGAGGGACAGGGTACCTATGGCTACACCTTC,CASSEGQGTYGYTF
-,-,TRBV5-1,TRBJ1-1,TGCGCCAGCAGCTTGCAGGGGTTTACTGAAGCTTTCTTT,CASSLQGFTEAFF
-,-,TRBV15,TRBJ1-1,TGTGCCACCAGCAGAGATCTGATTGGAAAGGGGCTGGGCCACACTGAAGCTTTCTTT,CATSRDLIGKGLGHTEAFF
TRBD1,-,TRBV30,TRBJ2-7,TGTGCCTGGAGTGCCCTAGGGACAGGGATCTACGAGCAGTACTTC,CAWSALGTGIYEQYF
-,once,TRBV11-2,TRBJ1-2,TGTGCCAGCAGCTTAGATAATAGACAGAACTATGGCTACACCTTC,CASSLDNRQNYGYTF
TRBD1,-,TRBV27,TRBJ1-2,TGTGCCAGCAGTTTGAACGGACAGGGGTACTATGGCTACACCTTC,CASSLNGQGYYGYTF
TRBD1,-,TRBV5-1,TRBJ1-6,TGCGCCAGCAGCTGGATCACGGGACAGGGTTTTAATTCACCCCTCCACTTT,CASSWITGQGFNSPLHF
-,-,TRBV7-9,TRBJ1-2,TGTGCCAGCAGCTTATCAGGGGAAGACGGCTACACCTTC,CASSLSGEDGYTF
-,-,TRBV19,TRBJ1-4,TGTGCCAGTAGTATCTCGACTCCTAATGAAAAACTGTTTTTT,CASSISTPNEKLFF
TRBD1,few,TRBV19,TRBJ1-5,TGTGCCAGTAGTACCGGACAGGGCGTGGGCAATCAGCCCCAGCATTTT,CASSTGQGVGNQPQHF
-,once,TRBV6-5,TRBJ1-1,TGTGCCAGCAGGTCTCAGGCGTTAATGAACACTGAAGCTTTCTTT,CASRSQALMNTEAFF
TRBD1,-,TRBV7-9,TRBJ1-1,TGTGCCAGCAGCTTATTGACAGGGGTGGCCACTGAAGCTTTCTTT,CASSLLTGVATEAFF
TRBD1,few,TRBV6-5,TRBJ1-5,TGTGCCAGCAAGGACAGGGCTAGCAATCAGCCCCAGCATTTT,CASKDRASNQPQHF
-,-,TRBV5-5,TRBJ2-7,TGTGCCAGCGACAGGGACTCTCGCGAGCAGTACTTC,CASDRDSREQYF
-,-,TRBV19,TRBJ1-5,TGTGCCAGTAGTGGACGTCACAGGAGTAATAGCAATCAGCCCCAGCATTTT,CASSGRHRSNSNQPQHF
-,-,TRBV19,TRBJ1-6,TGTGCCACTCAGGGAAGAGAAAATTCACCCCTCCACTTT,CATQGRENSPLHF
-,-,TRBV18,TRBJ1-1,TGTGCCAGCTCCGGAGGAACACAAGACTACACTGAAGCTTTCTTT,CASSGGTQDYTEAFF
TRBD2,-,TRBV5-1,TRBJ2-1,TGCGCCAGCAGCAATCAGCCTAGCGGGGGGGCCTATGAGCAGTTCTTC,CASSNQPSGGAYEQFF
-,-,TRBV19,TRBJ1-2,TGTGCCAGTAGTATACAGGGGAGCTATGGCTACACCTTC,CASSIQGSYGYTF
-,-,TRBV9,TRBJ2-3,TGTGCCAGCAGCGTCCCGGGGGGCGGGGCAGATACGCAGTATTTT,CASSVPGGGADTQYF
-,-,TRBV21-1,TRBJ1-3,TGTGCCAGCAGCAAAGTCCCACGGACTTCTTCTGGAAACACCATATATTTT,CASSKVPRTSSGNTIYF
-,-,TRBV6-1,TRBJ1-3,TGTGCCAGCAGTGAGACGTCCGGAGGAACCCGAAACACCATATATTTT,CASSETSGGTRNTIYF
-,-,TRBV5-1,TRBJ1-6,TGCGCCAGCAGCTTACAGGGTTTGATGGGGCGTTCACCCCTCCACTTT,CASSLQGLMGRSPLHF
TRBD1,few,TRBV7-8,TRBJ2-7,TGTGCCAGCAACCCCGGACAGGGGCCAGCCTACGAGCAGTACTTC,CASNPGQGPAYEQYF
-,-,TRBV5-4,TRBJ2-3,TGTGCCAGCAGCTTGGGTCACACAGATACGCAGTATTTT,CASSLGHTDTQYF
-,few,TRBV6-5,TRBJ2-6,TGTGCCAGCAGGCAGGGGTCTGGGGCCAACGTCCTGACTTTC,CASRQGSGANVLTF
TRBD1,-,TRBV11-2,TRBJ1-2,TGTGCCAGCAGCTTAGAACCAGGGGGAGGCTACACCTTC,CASSLEPGGGYTF
-,-,TRBV2,TRBJ2-1,TGTGCCAGCAGTTCTAATCATGAGCAGTTCTTC,CASSSNHEQFF
-,-,TRBV10-3,TRBJ1-1,TGTGCCATCAGTGAGACTCGGTCTGAAGCTTTCTTT,CAISETRSEAFF
TRBD1,few,TRBV15,TRBJ1-1,TGTGCCACCAGGGCAGGACAGGGCTCTGAAGCTTTCTTT,CATRAGQGSEAFF
-,once,TRBV9,TRBJ1-1,TGTGCCAGCAGCGCGGCACAGGAACACACTGAAGCTTTCTTT,CASSAAQEHTEAFF
-,few,TRBV7-3,TRBJ2-1,TGTGCCAGCAGCCCGGGACTGGGCCCCAATGAGCAGTTCTTC,CASSPGLGPNEQFF
-,-,TRBV2,TRBJ1-1,TGTGCCAGCACTCCTCCGGCGGGGAGGGTGGCTAACGCTGAAGCTTTCTTT,CASTPPAGRVANAEAFF
TRBD1,-,TRBV5-1,TRBJ1-4,TGCGCCAGCAGGTTGACCGGGACAGTAGAGGAAAAACTGTTTTTT,CASRLTGTVEEKLFF
TRBD1,-,TRBV11-2,TRBJ1-2,TGTGCCAGCAGCTTAGATGGGGACAGAACCCACACCTTC,CASSLDGDRTHTF
-,-,TRBV5-4,TRBJ1-3,TGTGCCAGCAGCTTGGGTGGGGCGAGCTCTGGAAACACCATATATTTT,CASSLGGASSGNTIYF
TRBD1,-,TRBV3-1/TRBV3-2,TRBJ1-3,TGTGCCAGCAGCCCGCTTGTAGGTACAGGGGGCTCTGGAAACACCATATATTTT,CASSPLVGTGGSGNTIYF
-,-,TRBV7-9,TRBJ1-2,TGTGCCAGCAGCTTAGCCCGGACAGCTTCCTATGGCTACACCTTC,CASSLARTASYGYTF
TRBD2,-,TRBV7-2,TRBJ2-1,TGTGCCAGCAGCCCTCTAGCGGGGGGTTACAATGAGCAGTTCTTC,CASSPLAGGYNEQFF
TRBD1,-,TRBV5-1,TRBJ2-1,TGCGCCAGCAGCTTCGGGACAGGGGGATCCTACAATGAGCAGTTCTTC,CASSFGTGGSYNEQFF
-,-,TRBV7-3,TRBJ2-3,TGTGCCAGCAGCTCACGAATCGGGAACACAGATACGCAGTATTTT,CASSSRIGNTDTQYF
-,few,TRBV14,TRBJ2-4,TGTGCCAGCAGCCTCGATTTATCCTCGGACATTCAGTACTTC,CASSLDLSSDIQYF
TRBD1,-,TRBV3-1/TRBV3-2,TRBJ1-2,TGTGCCAGCAGCCAAGCAGACAGGGCAGGCTATGGCTACACCTTC,CASSQADRAGYGYTF
TRBD1,-,TRBV10-3,TRBJ1-2,TGTGCCATCAGTGGAGAAACAGGGGACGGAAGCTATGGCTACACCTTC,CAISGETGDGSYGYTF
-,-,TRBV6-5,TRBJ1-1,TGTGCCAGCAGTTACGGACAGAACACTGAAGCTTTCTTT,CASSYGQNTEAFF
TRBD1,once,TRBV5-8,TRBJ1-5,TGTGCCAGCAGCTGGGACAGGGCGGCGCAGCCCCAGCATTTT,CASSWDRAAQPQHF
TRBD2,-,TRBV7-6,TRBJ2-3,TGTGCCAGCAGCGAAACTAGCGGGGGGGCCGGTTTTGCAGATACGCAGTATTTT,CASSETSGGAGFADTQYF
TRBD2,-,TRBV7-9,TRBJ2-5,TGTGCCAGCAGCTTAGCAACTAGCGGAGAGACCCAGTACTTC,CASSLATSGETQYF
-,few,TRBV14,TRBJ1-2,TGTGCCAGCAGCCTACAGGGCTTTGGTGGCTACACCTTC,CASSLQGFGGYTF
TRBD1,-,TRBV25-1,TRBJ1-2,TGTGCCAGCAGAGGACAGGTGAACTATGGCTACACCTTC,CASRGQVNYGYTF